These 10 T cell receptor beta chains came from one sample sequenced in a study of CD8 T cells in Susac syndrome. After extraction with the RNeasy kit, about 0.5 to 1 ug of the RNA was reverse transcribed using random hexamers. MiXCR, run by TCRdb on the immunoSEQ multiplex PCR reads, gives a single entry per CDR3 protein. The sample has tens of thousands of distinct CDR3 sequences; approximately 93% are singletons. The sample was CD4+ T cells from PBMCs. The source of these receptors is a human donor with Susac syndrome.

V and J are TRBV12-3 or TRBV12-4 and TRBJ2-3; D might be TRBD2 (6 bases). The CDR3 loop spans 15 amino acids. Trimming shortened V by 1 base and J by 3 bases, and 11 bases separated the two germline ends. The CDR3 DNA reads TGTGCCAGCAGTTTAGTAGGAGGGGCAACAGATACGCAGTATTTT. Amino acids: CASSLVGGATDTQYF.

This chain links TRBV6-5 with TRBJ2-7, with D possibly called TRBD1 or TRBD2 (6 bases each). The CDR3 spans 13 residues. The V end was cut by 8 bases, the J end by 7 bases, with 18 bases between. Per the germline V gene, CDR1 is MNHEY and CDR2 is SVGAGI. CDR3 DNA sequence: TGTGCCAGCCTCAAGGAGGGGGTGGGGGAGCAGTACTTC. Translated, it gives CASLKEGVGEQYF.

V usage is TRBV6-2 or TRBV6-3 and J usage is TRBJ2-7, with a tentative D call TRBD1 (6 bases). From germline, CDR1 is MNHEY and CDR2 SVGEGT. Trimming cost V 6 bases and J 2 bases, with 11 bases left between them. The CDR3 has 13 residues. CDR3 in amino acids: CASRWTATYEQYF. The DNA for the CDR3 is TGTGCCAGCAGATGGACAGCGACCTACGAGCAGTACTTC.

This chain connects TRBV2 to TRBJ1-1; 7 nucleotides match TRBD1. The CDR3 runs 12 residues. Germline lookup yields CDR1 SNHLY and CDR2 FYNNEI. The V segment lost 7 bases and the J segment 9 bases; nucleotides outside the gene matches: 8. The CDR3 DNA reads as TGTGCCAGCACCGGGGGGGACAGTAAAGCTTTCTTT. It codes for CASTGGDSKAFF.

This chain joins TRBV28 and TRBJ1-2; D possibly corresponds to TRBD1 (5 bases). V was shortened by 7 bases and J by 5 bases, with 11 bases between the two germline ends. The V gene's germline CDR1 is MDHEN and CDR2 SYDVKM. CDR3 size: 12 residues. CDR3 sequence reads: CASNPGGYGYTF. The CDR3 DNA follows: TGTGCCAGCAATCCCGGGGGTTATGGCTACACCTTC.

This chain joins TRBV25-1 and TRBJ1-2; D is ambiguous. From germline, CDR1 is MGHDK and CDR2 SYGVNS. This CDR3 spans 13 amino acids. The germline V and J ends were trimmed by 1 base and 13 bases, with 16 bases remaining between them. In DNA form, the CDR3 reads TGTGCCAGCAGTGAATCTACAGCCCCAGTCGGCACCTTC. Translating it yields CASSESTAPVGTF.

The J gene is TRBJ1-6, the V gene TRBV18, with unresolved D. The CDR3 is 15 amino acids. V was trimmed by 8 bases and J by 4 bases, leaving 15 bases between them. CDR1 is KGHSH, CDR2 LQKENI, per germline. CDR3 in DNA: TGTGCCAGCGCTGAAATCGATTCATATAATTCACCCCTCCACTTT. Residues: CASAEIDSYNSPLHF.

The rearrangement uses TRBV28 and TRBJ1-6; no firm D call. Trimming left V 7 bases short and J 6 bases short, with 10 bases between. Germline lookup yields CDR1 MDHEN and CDR2 SYDVKM. This CDR3 has 13 amino acids. In DNA, the CDR3 is TGTGCCAGCACGCTCTCCGGTAATTCACCCCTCCACTTT. Amino acid sequence: CASTLSGNSPLHF.

The chain is built from TRBV5-1 and TRBJ2-5; 8 nucleotides line up with TRBD1. CDR3 size: 14 residues. CDR1 is SGHRS and CDR2 is YFSETQ in the germline V gene. V lost 4 bases, J lost 3 bases, and 5 bases stayed unmatched. The CDR3 DNA reads TGCGCCAGCAGCATCGGACAGGGTAAAGAGACCCAGTACTTC. Translated, it gives CASSIGQGKETQYF.

The V call is TRBV6-5, the J call TRBJ1-6, with D uncertain. CDR1 is MNHEY, CDR2 SVGAGI, per germline. This CDR3 is built from 13 residues. Trimming cost V 4 bases and J 6 bases, with 7 bases left between them. This CDR3 is CASSSRRNSPLHF. CDR3 nucleotide sequence: TGTGCCAGCAGTTCCAGGCGTAATTCACCCCTCCACTTT.